Listed here are 15 T cell receptor beta chains from one sample, sequenced in a study of T cell changes during pregnancy in multiple sclerosis. The assay was immunoSEQ multiplex PCR, and TCRdb's table has in-frame clones only and misses some. The repertoire holds some 57,000 clones, with roughly nine tenths as singletons. The material sequenced was CD4+ T cells from peripheral blood mononuclear cells, taken after pregnancy. These receptors were obtained from a female donor in good health, enrolled as a control in a pregnancy study.

This rearrangement joins TRBV5-4 to TRBJ2-3; 7 nucleotides agree with TRBD2. V was clipped by 0 bases and J by 2 bases; unmatched bases: 6. The CDR3 is 16 amino acids. CDR1 and CDR2 from the germline V gene are SGHNT and YYREEE (reference sequence). The CDR3 is CASSLGTSANTDTQYF. The CDR3 coding sequence is TGTGCCAGCAGCTTGGGGACTAGTGCAAACACAGATACGCAGTATTTT.

This sequence joins TRBV6-5 and TRBJ2-7; tentatively, D is TRBD2 (6 bases). The CDR3 runs 14 residues. V was clipped by 5 bases and J by 3 bases, with 14 bases between them. The germline V gene encodes CDR1 MNHEY and CDR2 SVGAGI. CDR3 in amino acids: CASSPPGLNYEQYF. CDR3 in DNA: TGTGCCAGCAGTCCCCCGGGACTGAACTACGAGCAGTACTTC.

V is TRBV5-4 and J is TRBJ2-3; no firm D call. Germline values: CDR1 SGHNT, CDR2 YYREEE (reference sequence). The CDR3 is 15 residues long. Trimming took 2 bases from V and 0 from J, leaving 10 bases between them. The CDR3 region is CASSFKTASTDTQYF. The CDR3 DNA sequence: TGTGCCAGCAGCTTCAAAACTGCTAGCACAGATACGCAGTATTTT. Variable domain in full (rest from reference TRBV5-4 and TRBJ2-3): ETGVTQSPTHLIKTRGQQVTLRCSSQSGHNTVSWYQQALGQGPQFIFQYYREEENGRGNFPPRFSGLQFPNYSSELNVNALELDDSALYLCASSFKTASTDTQYFGPGTRLTVL.

CDR3 sequence reads: CASSSTATGNQPQHF. The CDR3 nucleotides are TGTGCCAGCAGCTCAACCGCGACAGGGAATCAGCCCCAGCATTTT. The chain couples TRBV5-6 to TRBJ1-5; 7 bases agree with TRBD1. J was trimmed by 4 bases and V by 3 bases; bases with no gene match: 7. CDR3 length: 15 amino acids. Per the germline V gene, CDR1 is SGHDT and CDR2 is YYEEEE. The full variable domain, with the rest looked up from reference TRBV5-6 and TRBJ1-5, is DAGVTQSPTHLIKTRGQQVTLRCSPKSGHDTVSWYQQALGQGPQFIFQYYEEEERQRGNFPDRFSGHQFPNYSSELNVNALLLGDSALYLCASSSTATGNQPQHFGDGTRLSIL.

V usage is TRBV15 and J usage is TRBJ1-3, with D maybe TRBD1 (5 bases). This CDR3 is 14 amino acids long. Trimming removed 1 base at V and 2 bases at J, with 6 bases between. CDR1 and CDR2 from the germline V gene are LNHNV and YYDKDF (reference sequence). DNA for the CDR3: TGTGCCACCAGCAGAGTAGGGGCTGGAAACACCATATATTTT. This sequence encodes CATSRVGAGNTIYF.

This clone occurred once. The chain combines TRBV5-5 with TRBJ2-2, with 12 bases matching TRBD2. Germline CDR1 reads SGHKS; CDR2 reads YYEKEE (reference sequence). The CDR3 contains 17 residues. Trimming removed 5 bases from V and 6 bases from J; junction bases left unmatched: 11. The CDR3, as DNA: TGTGCCAGCAGTTCGTCTAGCGGGGGGGCCAGCCCCGGGGAGCTGTTTTTT. Translating it yields CASSSSSGGASPGELFF.

V and J are TRBV28 and TRBJ1-3; 7 bases align to TRBD1. Germline CDR1 reads MDHEN; CDR2 reads SYDVKM. The CDR3 runs 15 residues. J lost 0 bases, V lost 1 base, and 0 bases had no gene match. This chain's CDR3 is CASSLSGGSGNTIYF. As DNA, the CDR3 is TGTGCCAGCAGTTTATCAGGGGGCTCTGGAAACACCATATATTTT.

This clone was seen once. The rearrangement links TRBV15 to TRBJ1-2, with D possibly TRBD1 on 6 matching bases. The V and J ends lost 0 bases and 13 bases respectively, with 18 bases between them. CDR1 is LNHNV and CDR2 is YYDKDF in the germline V gene (reference sequence). The CDR3 runs 14 residues. The CDR3 DNA follows: TGTGCCACCAGCAGAGAGCTTAGGGCAGGGGTGTCCACCTTC. This sequence encodes CATSRELRAGVSTF.

The chain has TRBV14 and TRBJ2-5, with 10 nucleotides matching TRBD2. The length of the CDR3 is 14 residues. The ends lost 5 bases at V and 6 bases at J; junction bases unmatched: 6. CDR1 is SGHDN, CDR2 FVKESK, per germline. DNA of the CDR3: TGTGCCAGCAGCTCCTTAGCGGGGGGCAAGACCCAGTACTTC. It yields the protein CASSSLAGGKTQYF.

The rearrangement joins TRBV5-8 to TRBJ2-1; 11 nucleotides align to TRBD2. There are 14 residues in the CDR3. The germline V gene has CDR1 SGHTS and CDR2 YDEGEE. The junction had 5 bases not matched to a gene; V was cut back by 7 bases and J by 5 bases. The CDR3 DNA sequence: TGTGCCAGCTCCTGGGGACTAGCGGACAATGAGCAGTTCTTC. As protein: CASSWGLADNEQFF. The full variable domain, rest sourced from reference TRBV5-8 and TRBJ2-1, is EAGVTQSPTHLIKTRGQQATLRCSPISGHTSVYWYQQALGLGLQFLLWYDEGEERNRGNFPPRFSGRQFPNYSSELNVNALELEDSALYLCASSWGLADNEQFFGPGTRLTVL.

The chain couples TRBV15 to TRBJ1-1; 8 nucleotides match TRBD1. CDR1 is LNHNV and CDR2 is YYDKDF in the germline V gene (reference sequence). CDR3 length equals 14 residues. Trimming cost V 4 bases and J 4 bases; bases outside gene matches: 5. The CDR3 sequence: CATSTRQGSTEAFF. The CDR3 bases are TGTGCCACCAGCACAAGACAGGGGTCCACTGAAGCTTTCTTT.

J is TRBJ2-3 and V is TRBV4-3; no reliable D call. CDR3 size: 13 residues. V was trimmed by 0 bases and J by 6 bases, leaving 7 bases between them. Looked up from germline, CDR1 is LGHNA and CDR2 is YSLEER. In DNA, the CDR3 is TGCGCCAGCAGCCAAGACGGGTGGGATACGCAGTATTTT. It specifies CASSQDGWDTQYF.

This chain uses TRBV10-3 with TRBJ1-2, with TRBD1 identical over 9 bases. V was clipped by 3 bases and J by 8 bases; unmatched bases: 10. The CDR3 has 15 amino acids. CDR1 ENHRY and CDR2 SYGVKD come from the germline V gene. The DNA of the CDR3 is TGTGCCATCAGTGAAACCGGGACAGGGATCGGCGGCTACACCTTC. This encodes CAISETGTGIGGYTF.

The rearrangement links TRBV29-1 to TRBJ1-1, with 7 bases aligning to TRBD1. The junction had 8 bases not matched to a gene; V was cut back by 7 bases and J by 0 bases. Germline lookup yields CDR1 SQVTM and CDR2 ANQGSEA. The CDR3 extends over 14 amino acids. CDR3 DNA: TGCAGCGCCCGGGACAGAACTCTGAACACTGAAGCTTTCTTT. Translated: CSARDRTLNTEAFF.

The chain is built from TRBV18 and TRBJ2-3; 7 bases align to TRBD1. The CDR3 length is 15 residues. After removal of 4 bases from V and 3 bases from J, the junction contained 7 bases not matched to a gene. CDR1 and CDR2 from the germline V gene are KGHSH and LQKENI. CDR3 loop: CASSLQQGLTDTQYF. The CDR3 nucleotides read TGTGCCAGCTCACTACAACAGGGGCTGACAGATACGCAGTATTTT.